The 18 T cell receptor beta chains below were found in one sample sequenced in a study of naive CD8 T cells in extremely preterm neonates. Produced via immunoSEQ multiplex PCR; TCRdb's table is partial and in-frame only. The table lists several thousand clones, about 98% of them singletons, with around 1.2% in the top ten. The sample was naive CD8+ T cells from blood. The receptors stem from a human donor in good health.

V gene TRBV9 combines with J gene TRBJ2-3; 8 bases align to TRBD1. The ends lost 4 bases at V and 2 bases at J; junction bases unmatched: 9. The CDR3 is 16 residues long. The germline V gene has CDR1 SGDLS and CDR2 YYNGEE. The CDR3 bases are TGTGCCAGCAGCCTCCGGGACAGGAGTTACACAGATACGCAGTATTTT. Translation gives CASSLRDRSYTDTQYF.

This clone was counted once. The rearrangement joins TRBV21-1 to TRBJ2-7; the D call TRBD2 from the table was never checked on the DNA. TRBV21-1 is reported as a pseudogene. This CDR3 comprises 15 residues. CDR3 sequence reads: CASMGFGGRAYEQYF. The CDR3 bases are TGTGCCAGCATGGGCTTCGGCGGGAGGGCCTACGAGCAGTACTTC.

The chain employs TRBV6-5 and TRBJ2-7; 12 bases line up with TRBD2. Germline CDR1 MNHEY, CDR2 SVGAGI. The V and J ends lost 5 bases and 4 bases, in that order; junction bases with no gene match: 3. The CDR3 length is 14 residues. The CDR3 here is CASSRLAGDYEQYF. In DNA, the CDR3 is TGTGCCAGCAGTCGACTAGCGGGGGATTACGAGCAGTACTTC.

CDR3 sequence reads: CASSRTGGSQETQYF. For the CDR3, the DNA is TGTGCCAGCAGCCGGACAGGGGGTTCTCAAGAGACCCAGTACTTC. The J gene is TRBJ2-5, the V gene TRBV7-8; TRBD1 agrees at 10 bases. Germline lookup yields CDR1 SGHVS and CDR2 FQNEAQ. V was clipped by 5 bases and J by 2 bases; unmatched bases: 5. CDR3 size: 15 residues.

The rearrangement joins TRBV30 to TRBJ2-2; D perhaps matches TRBD2 (6 bases). In germline, CDR1 is GTSNPN, CDR2 SVGIG (reference sequence). V lost 8 bases and J lost 6, with 16 bases in between. The CDR3 is 13 amino acids. The CDR3 loop is CAGMDWDSGELFF. The DNA for the CDR3 is TGTGCCGGGATGGACTGGGACTCCGGGGAGCTGTTTTTT.

V is TRBV13 and J is TRBJ2-4; D call uncertain. CDR1 PRHDT and CDR2 FYEKMQ come from the germline V gene (reference sequence). CDR3 size: 14 residues. V was trimmed by 0 bases and J by 2 bases, leaving 5 bases between them. The CDR3 reads CASSLGVSKNIQYF. DNA for the CDR3: TGTGCCAGCAGCTTAGGTGTATCCAAAAACATTCAGTACTTC.

This clone occurred once. The V and J genes are TRBV9 and TRBJ2-7; 11 bases agree with TRBD1. The CDR3 is 14 amino acids. V lost 3 bases and J lost 4; bases outside the gene matches: 3. Per germline, CDR1 SGDLS and CDR2 YYNGEE. This chain's CDR3 is CASSGGTGGYEQYF. The DNA of the CDR3 is TGTGCCAGCAGCGGCGGGACAGGGGGGTACGAGCAGTACTTC.

This clone was recorded only once. The V and J genes are TRBV7-9 and TRBJ2-1; 12 bases fit TRBD2. With 8 bases clipped from V and 5 bases from J, the junction kept 4 bases outside the gene matches. The CDR3 is made up of 14 amino acids. The germline gives CDR1 SEHNR, CDR2 FQNEAQ (reference sequence). CDR3 sequence: CASSGTSGHNEQFF. As DNA, the CDR3 is TGTGCCAGCTCCGGGACTAGCGGGCACAATGAGCAGTTCTTC.

DNA for the CDR3: TGTGCCAGCAGTGAAAGGACAGGGGGCCCGAACACCGGGGAGCTGTTTTTT. This codes for CASSERTGGPNTGELFF. The chain carries TRBV2 and TRBJ2-2; 11 bases are shared with TRBD1. V lost 2 bases, J lost 0 bases, and 2 bases stayed unmatched. The CDR3 is 17 amino acids. Germline CDR1 reads SNHLY; CDR2 reads FYNNEI.

The J gene is TRBJ1-3, the V gene TRBV28, with unresolved D. The CDR3 is 13 amino acids. The germline gives CDR1 MDHEN, CDR2 SYDVKM. The V gene lost 5 bases and the J gene lost 2 bases, with 7 bases spanning the gap. CDR3: CASSGIPGNTIYF. The CDR3 nucleotides read TGTGCCAGCAGTGGCATCCCTGGAAACACCATATATTTT.

The rearrangement uses TRBV5-4 and TRBJ2-5, with TRBD2 matching 7 bases. The DNA end lines up better with TRBJ2-7; the J call may be wrong. There are 15 residues in the CDR3. The germline CDR1 and CDR2 sequences are SGHNT and YYREEE (reference sequence). This CDR3 reads CASSLEGRAGDEQYF. In DNA form, the CDR3 reads TGTGCCAGCAGCTTGGAGGGGAGGGCCGGTGACGAGCAGTACTTC.

The chain is built from TRBV6-1 and TRBJ2-7; D call uncertain. The length of the CDR3 is 13 residues. CDR1 and CDR2 (germline): MNHNS, SASEGT. V dropped 8 bases and J dropped 5 bases, with 16 bases sitting between them. The CDR3 here is CASFGLGYHEQYF. The CDR3 DNA reads as TGTGCCAGCTTCGGTCTAGGCTACCACGAGCAGTACTTC.

This chain connects TRBV6-5 to TRBJ2-5; D is possibly TRBD2 (5 bases). Germline CDR1 and CDR2: MNHEY and SVGAGI. V was trimmed by 6 bases and J by 4 bases, leaving 18 bases between them. CDR3 length: 15 amino acids. CDR3 loop: CASSQKTTRRETQYF. The CDR3 nucleotides read TGTGCCAGCAGCCAAAAGACAACTAGGCGAGAGACCCAGTACTTC.

The chain carries TRBV6-5 and TRBJ2-3; maybe TRBD1 (5 bases). Germline CDR1 reads MNHEY; CDR2 reads SVGAGI. The CDR3 loop spans 16 amino acids. V was trimmed by 0 bases and J by 4 bases, leaving 14 bases between them. The DNA for the CDR3 is TGTGCCAGCAGTTACTCATTACAGACAGCTCCAGATACGCAGTATTTT. Translated, it gives CASSYSLQTAPDTQYF.

This chain joins TRBV6-5 and TRBJ1-1; a weak D match, TRBD1 (6 bases). Trimming pared 6 bases from V and 1 base from J, leaving 9 bases between. Germline CDR1 and CDR2: MNHEY and SVGAGI. The length of the CDR3 is 13 residues. In nucleotides, the CDR3 is TGTGCCAGCAGACAGGGTTGGAACACTGAAGCTTTCTTT. Protein product: CASRQGWNTEAFF.

The chain is built from TRBV28 and TRBJ2-4; 8 nucleotides align to TRBD2. This CDR3 spans 14 amino acids. Germline CDR1 reads MDHEN; CDR2 reads SYDVKM. The ends lost 6 bases at V and 16 bases at J; junction bases unmatched: 17. The CDR3, as DNA: TGTGCCAGCAGATCACTCACCGGGACTAGTTTCGTCTACTTC. It codes for CASRSLTGTSFVYF.

The V gene is TRBV6-1, the J gene TRBJ2-5; the D gene is possibly TRBD1 (5 bases). CDR1 is MNHNS and CDR2 is SASEGT in the germline V gene. This CDR3 contains 14 residues. Trimming removed 6 bases at V and 0 bases at J, with 11 bases between. DNA of the CDR3: TGTGCCAGCAGCCGGACAACTTACCAAGAGACCCAGTACTTC. Protein product: CASSRTTYQETQYF.

This chain connects TRBV4-1 to TRBJ2-4, with D maybe TRBD1 (6 bases). The CDR3 loop spans 17 amino acids. Germline-derived CDR1 and CDR2 are MGHRA and YSYEKL. V shed 0 bases and J shed 0 bases, with 12 bases lying between them. The CDR3 loop reads CASSQDAGVLAKNIQYF. The CDR3 DNA is TGCGCCAGCAGCCAAGACGCAGGGGTCCTAGCCAAAAACATTCAGTACTTC.